The next 9 T cell receptor beta chains were all read from a single sample in a study of glioma-infiltrating T cells after dendritic cell vaccination. Stated time point: after dendritic cell vaccination, including at tumor progression/relapse. The data were produced by immunoSEQ multiplex PCR, yet TCRdb's version contains in-frame clones alone and is incomplete. The sample holds roughly 60,000 clones, around 85% seen once. The sample here was blood, taken after dendritic cell vaccination. The source is a human donor with glioblastoma.

This clone was detected only once. The rearrangement uses TRBV4-2 and TRBJ2-5, with TRBD1 as a possible D gene (6 bases). The germline V gene encodes CDR1 LGHNA and CDR2 YNFKEQ. This CDR3 has 16 amino acids. Trimming stripped 2 bases from V and 4 bases from J, with 17 bases between. The CDR3 bases are TGTGCCAGCAGCCAATCCACTCCCCGAGGGGGAGAGACCCAGTACTTC. As protein: CASSQSTPRGGETQYF.

DNA for the CDR3: TGTGCCAGCAGCTTAGCGTCGGAAGGGGCGGAAGCTTTCTTT. Translation: CASSLASEGAEAFF. This rearrangement joins TRBV7-2 to TRBJ1-1; D is perhaps TRBD1 (5 bases). The CDR3 length is 14 residues. Per the germline V gene, CDR1 is SGHTA and CDR2 is FQGNSA. The V and J ends lost 0 bases and 8 bases respectively, with 13 bases between them.

The count of this clone is one. CDR3 protein: CASSPEPQETQYF. CDR3 in DNA: TGTGCCAGCAGCCCCGAGCCACAAGAGACCCAGTACTTC. The genes are TRBV7-3 and TRBJ2-5; D remains ambiguous. The germline CDR1 and CDR2 sequences are SGHTA and FQGTGA. V was clipped by 5 bases and J by 2 bases, with 9 bases between them. This CDR3 has 13 residues.

The chain joins TRBV5-1 to TRBJ1-2; TRBD1 agrees at 8 bases. Germline V gene sequence: CDR1 SGHRS, CDR2 YFSETQ. The CDR3 loop spans 15 amino acids. Germline trimming cut 4 bases from V and 3 bases from J; bases unmatched to any gene: 8. The CDR3 spells CASSPTQGAYYGYTF. The CDR3 bases are TGCGCCAGCAGCCCCACCCAGGGGGCATACTATGGCTACACCTTC.

This chain connects TRBV18 to TRBJ1-2; 9 bases agree with TRBD1. Unmatched junction bases numbered 7, after V lost 7 bases and J lost 4 bases. This CDR3 has 14 residues. Germline V gene sequence: CDR1 KGHSH, CDR2 LQKENI. CDR3 DNA sequence: TGTGCCAGCTGGGACAGGGCGACAATCTATGGCTACACCTTC. As protein: CASWDRATIYGYTF.

The V call is TRBV11-2, the J call TRBJ2-7; 11 bases match TRBD1. This CDR3 contains 15 residues. V dropped 5 bases and J dropped 2; count of bases not matched to a gene: 5. Germline V lookup: CDR1 SGHAT, CDR2 FQNNGV. CDR3 region: CASSMGQGVTYEQYF. The CDR3 coding sequence is TGTGCCAGCAGCATGGGACAGGGGGTGACCTACGAGCAGTACTTC.

The J gene is TRBJ1-4, the V gene TRBV5-1; TRBD1 matches at 9 bases. J gave up 7 bases and V 3 bases, and 10 bases lay outside the gene matches. This CDR3 region has 16 residues. Germline CDR1 SGHRS, CDR2 YFSETQ. This chain's CDR3 is CASSSKDRGDSEKLFF. CDR3 nucleotide sequence: TGCGCCAGCAGCTCGAAAGACAGGGGGGATAGTGAAAAACTGTTTTTT. The full variable domain, in which reference TRBV5-1 and TRBJ1-4 provide the parts outside the CDR3, is KAGVTQTPRYLIKTRGQQVTLSCSPISGHRSVSWYQQTPGQGLQFLFEYFSETQRNKGNFPGRFSGRQFSNSRSEMNVSTLELGDSALYLCASSSKDRGDSEKLFFGSGTQLSVL.

The chain has TRBV11-3 and TRBJ1-1; D may be TRBD1 (6 bases). Between the trimmed V and J ends, which lost 3 bases and 10 bases, there was a span of 15 bases. The CDR3 loop spans 13 amino acids. The V gene's germline CDR1 is SGHNT and CDR2 YENEEA. CDR3 region: CASSLVGGLSAFF. Written as DNA, the CDR3 is TGTGCCAGCAGCTTGGTGGGGGGGCTCTCAGCTTTCTTT.

V gene TRBV9 combines with J gene TRBJ2-4, with TRBD2 identical over 12 bases. This CDR3 has 17 residues. Germline CDR1 SGDLS, CDR2 YYNGEE. V lost 3 bases to trimming and J lost 3 bases; unmatched junction nucleotides: 7. In DNA form, the CDR3 reads TGTGCCAGCAGCGAGCTGGGACTAGCGGGTGACAAAAACATTCAGTACTTC. It codes for CASSELGLAGDKNIQYF.